This T cell receptor beta chain was found in a study of blood T cell repertoires in COVID-19. Study summary: The United States, Italy and Spain were the sources of the acute and convalescent COVID-19 samples. The cDNA or gDNA used as material had been derived from T cells, B-cell-depleted T cells, or PBMCs.

The CDR3 spans 12 residues. The V end was cut by 2 bases, the J end by 3 bases, with 5 bases between. Germline values: CDR1 GTSNPN, CDR2 SVGIG (reference sequence). Per the original methods: Amplification with reference gene primers provided the estimates of nucleated cell counts. Using immunoSEQ multiplex PCR, the repertoire was profiled, and TCRdb retains in-frame clones only, with some absent. That table furnishes V, J and clone size, whereas the DNA furnished D and trimming. The sample shows about 230,000 clones, approximately 80% of them seen only once. Sequences were obtained from peripheral blood. The chain combines TRBV30 with TRBJ1-5; D not resolved. The sequence derives from a woman in her fifties or sixties with acute or convalescent COVID-19. Here the CDR3 DNA reads TGTGCCTGGAGTACTTACAATCAGCCCCAGCATTTT. This sequence encodes CAWSTYNQPQHF.